These 21 T cell receptor beta chains originate from one sample sequenced in a study of CD8+ T cells in alopecia areata. Treatment noted: oral pan-JAK inhibitor, 5-10 mg twice daily. Extracted RNA was reverse transcribed, and the resulting cDNA served as sequencing template. Clones were sequenced by immunoSEQ multiplex PCR, and TCRdb holds only the in-frame ones, with some missing. The sample shows about 200,000 clones, around three fifths of them seen only once. The sample consisted of CD4+ T cells sorted from blood, taken at week 4, from a patient treated with tofacitinib. These receptors all stem from a human donor with alopecia areata.

The rearrangement links TRBV10-3 to TRBJ2-1; D is ambiguous. The germline V gene encodes CDR1 ENHRY and CDR2 SYGVKD. The CDR3 sequence is 13 residues long. V lost 10 bases and J lost 0, with 10 bases in between. CDR3 region: CASSHTSYNEQFF. The CDR3 region has the DNA TGTGCCAGCTCACATACCTCCTACAATGAGCAGTTCTTC.

This clone turned up a few times. This chain uses TRBV5-6 with TRBJ2-7; D possibly matches TRBD1 or TRBD2 (5 bases each). The ends were cut back, 2 bases at V and 0 bases at J, with 15 bases in the middle. The CDR3 has 16 amino acids. Per germline, CDR1 SGHDT and CDR2 YYEEEE. The CDR3 is CASSLYTGLGSYEQYF. The CDR3 DNA follows: TGTGCCAGCAGCTTATATACAGGACTCGGCTCCTACGAGCAGTACTTC.

The chain carries TRBV4-3 and TRBJ1-2; maybe TRBD1 (5 bases). Germline V gene data show CDR1 as LGHNA and CDR2 as YSLEER. Trimming left V 3 bases short and J 4 bases short, with 12 bases between. The CDR3 loop spans 14 amino acids. The CDR3 nucleotides are TGCGCCAGCAGCCAGACCGGGACCTCCTATGGCTACACCTTC. This translates into CASSQTGTSYGYTF.

The chain recombines TRBV11-2 with TRBJ2-3; D not certain. Trimming cost V 4 bases and J 0 bases, with 8 bases left between them. Germline V lookup: CDR1 SGHAT, CDR2 FQNNGV. This CDR3 comprises 14 residues. Written as DNA, the CDR3 is TGTGCCAGCAGCTGGGCGACTAGCACAGATACGCAGTATTTT. It encodes CASSWATSTDTQYF.

The V call is TRBV20-1, the J call TRBJ1-5; D gene ambiguous. CDR1 and CDR2 (germline): DFQATT, SNEGSKA (reference sequence). V gave up 6 bases and J gave up 6 bases, with 3 bases separating them. The length of the CDR3 is 9 residues. The CDR3 sequence: CSAGQPQHF. The CDR3 nucleotides are TGCAGTGCAGGTCAGCCCCAGCATTTT.

The V and J genes are TRBV7-2 and TRBJ2-6; D unclear. The CDR3 sequence is 15 residues long. Deletions cut 4 bases from V and 2 bases from J, with 9 bases between. Germline-derived CDR1 and CDR2 are SGHTA and FQGNSA. CDR3 protein: CASSSLDTGANVLTF. The CDR3 DNA follows: TGTGCCAGCAGCTCCCTAGATACTGGGGCCAACGTCCTGACTTTC.

A note on this clone: The same CDR3 arises from other DNA sequences in this sample as well. The chain carries TRBV7-2 and TRBJ2-3; TRBD2 matches 12 bases. The germline CDR1 and CDR2 sequences are SGHTA and FQGNSA. The CDR3 spans 16 residues. With V trimmed by 1 base and J by 1 base, 0 bases remained unmatched. The chain's CDR3 is CASSLGLAGGTDTQYF. DNA of the CDR3: TGTGCCAGCAGCTTAGGACTAGCGGGGGGCACAGATACGCAGTATTTT.

In its sample, this clone was seen once. The V and J genes are TRBV29-1 and TRBJ1-3, with no clear D. Trimming took off 5 bases at V and 7 bases at J, with 12 bases between the two ends. The CDR3 contains 12 residues. CDR1 is SQVTM and CDR2 is ANQGSEA in the germline V gene. The CDR3 is CSVYDNRNTIYF. The CDR3 DNA reads TGCAGCGTTTACGACAACCGGAACACCATATATTTT.

The V gene is TRBV5-1, the J gene TRBJ1-1, with D possibly matching TRBD1 (6 bases). The CDR3 loop spans 16 amino acids. Germline values: CDR1 SGHRS, CDR2 YFSETQ. V was cut by 4 bases and J by 0 bases, with 16 bases left in between. The CDR3 spells CASSQHEQGVNTEAFF. DNA for the CDR3: TGCGCCAGCAGCCAACACGAACAGGGAGTGAACACTGAAGCTTTCTTT.

The chain joins TRBV5-1 to TRBJ1-1; 7 bases line up with TRBD1. The length of the CDR3 is 11 residues. Germline lookup yields CDR1 SGHRS and CDR2 YFSETQ. The J segment lost 11 bases and the V segment lost 5 bases, leaving 6 bases of the junction unmatched. The CDR3 sequence is CASSTGQVAFF. The CDR3 bases are TGCGCCAGCAGTACCGGACAGGTGGCTTTCTTT.

This clone has just one count. The J gene is TRBJ2-3, the V gene TRBV7-2; TRBD2 agrees at 11 bases. CDR1 and CDR2 (germline): SGHTA, FQGNSA. V lost 5 bases and J lost 4; bases outside the gene matches: 11. The CDR3 has 17 residues. The CDR3 is CASSPQFLAGGSDTQYF. For the CDR3, the DNA is TGTGCCAGCAGCCCTCAGTTCCTAGCGGGGGGTTCAGATACGCAGTATTTT.

The chain combines TRBV30 with TRBJ2-7; 8 positions match TRBD1. Germline V lookup: CDR1 GTSNPN, CDR2 SVGIG (reference sequence). V lost 4 bases and J lost 3; bases outside the gene matches: 2. CDR3 length equals 12 residues. CDR3 nucleotides: TGTGCCTGGACCGACAGGGGCTACGAGCAGTACTTC. It translates to CAWTDRGYEQYF.

There are a few counts of this clone. The sample carries other DNA sequences with the same CDR3. The V call is TRBV30, the J call TRBJ2-7; TRBD1 is a possible D gene (6 bases). Trimming stripped 4 bases from V and 4 bases from J, with 8 bases between. CDR1 is GTSNPN and CDR2 is SVGIG in the germline V gene (reference sequence). This CDR3 contains 11 residues. Here the CDR3 DNA reads TGTGCCTGGACAGGGGAGTACGAGCAGTACTTC. Translated, it gives CAWTGEYEQYF.

This chain joins TRBV15 and TRBJ2-6; D remains ambiguous. Germline CDR1 and CDR2: LNHNV and YYDKDF (reference sequence). The CDR3 is 16 amino acids. Trimming pared 3 bases from V and 0 bases from J, leaving 9 bases between. The DNA for the CDR3 is TGTGCCACCAGCAGTTTCAGTCTCTCTGGGGCCAACGTCCTGACTTTC. It specifies CATSSFSLSGANVLTF. Looking up the rest from reference TRBV15 and TRBJ2-6 gives the full variable domain: DAMVIQNPRYQVTQFGKPVTLSCSQTLNHNVMYWYQQKSSQAPKLLFHYYDKDFNNEADTPDNFQSRRPNTSFCFLDIRSPGLGDTAMYLCATSSFSLSGANVLTFGAGSRLTVL.

This CDR3 reads CASSMTGDEQYF. CDR3 bases: TGTGCCAGCAGCATGACAGGGGACGAGCAGTACTTC. V usage is TRBV6-1 and J usage is TRBJ2-7; 8 bases line up with TRBD1. CDR1 is MNHNS, CDR2 SASEGT, per germline. Trimming at V came to 6 bases and at J to 5 bases, leaving 3 bases not matched to a gene. The CDR3 length is 12 residues.

The genes are TRBV18 and TRBJ2-5, with D unresolved. CDR1 is KGHSH and CDR2 is LQKENI in the germline V gene. The CDR3 is made up of 15 amino acids. With 1 base removed from V and 1 base from J, the gap between germline ends came to 10 bases. The DNA of the CDR3 is TGTGCCAGCTCACCACAGGGTTCTCCCCAAGAGACCCAGTACTTC. It encodes CASSPQGSPQETQYF.

The rearrangement uses TRBV29-1 and TRBJ1-1; TRBD1 matches at 12 bases. The CDR3 extends over 13 amino acids. V shed 7 bases and J 2 bases; nucleotides not matched to a gene: 2. Germline-derived CDR1 and CDR2 are SQVTM and ANQGSEA. CDR3: CSAGTGGNTEAFF. In nucleotides, the CDR3 is TGCAGCGCTGGGACAGGGGGCAACACTGAAGCTTTCTTT. The whole variable domain, remainder taken from reference TRBV29-1 and TRBJ1-1, is SAVISQKPSRDICQRGTSLTIQCQVDSQVTMMFWYRQQPGQSLTLIATANQGSEATYESGFVIDKFPISRPNLTFSTLTVSNMSPEDSSIYLCSAGTGGNTEAFFGQGTRLTVV.

This clone was seen only a few times. The chain employs TRBV5-1 and TRBJ2-7; D remains ambiguous. Germline-derived CDR1 and CDR2 are SGHRS and YFSETQ. V was clipped by 5 bases and J by 0 bases, with 15 bases between them. This CDR3 region has 15 residues. The CDR3 region has the DNA TGCGCCAGCAGTCAGGCCCCTGGAATCTCCTACGAGCAGTACTTC. It translates to CASSQAPGISYEQYF.

The chain is built from TRBV5-6 and TRBJ1-1; tentative D call: TRBD1 (6 bases). Between the trimmed V and J ends, which lost 1 base and 4 bases, there was a span of 11 bases. CDR1 and CDR2 from the germline V gene are SGHDT and YYEEEE. CDR3 length: 14 residues. CDR3 DNA sequence: TGTGCCAGCAGCTTGAGGCGGACAGCCACTGAAGCTTTCTTT. Amino acids: CASSLRRTATEAFF.

The chain carries TRBV14 and TRBJ1-5, with unresolved D. Trimming took 2 bases from V and 4 from J, leaving 6 bases between them. Germline V gives CDR1 SGHDN, CDR2 FVKESK. This CDR3 comprises 13 residues. In nucleotides, the CDR3 is TGTGCCAGCAGCCAACATATAAATCAGCCCCAGCATTTT. As protein: CASSQHINQPQHF.

With regard to this clone: The sample carries other DNA sequences with the same CDR3. This sequence joins TRBV30 and TRBJ2-5, with D possibly being TRBD1 or TRBD2 (5 bases each). V gave up 3 bases and J gave up 5 bases, with 13 bases separating them. The CDR3 sequence is 13 residues long. Germline lookup yields CDR1 GTSNPN and CDR2 SVGIG (reference sequence). Here the CDR3 DNA reads TGTGCCTGGAGCGGTGGGGGTGGTGAGACCCAGTACTTC. This codes for CAWSGGGGETQYF.